This is a list of T cell receptor beta chains from one sample in a study of regulatory T cells in long-lasting Graves disease. A single record per CDR3 protein comes from TCRdb applying MiXCR to the multiplex PCR reads. Here the sample spans about 540,000 distinct CDR3 sequences, approximately 13% being singletons. The same sample was also used in a study of T cells in Graves' hyperthyroidism and ophthalmopathy.

The sample here was peripheral blood mononuclear cells (PBMCs), taken at new diagnosis, from a patient treated with antithyroid drugs. The receptor source for this set is a man aged 25 to 40 with Graves disease. Each CDR3 is given with its conserved first and last residue. A D gene is named only where the DNA matches it firmly. Rows may omit the clone size; those that give it use once, few, many or a size class.

clone size	V gene	D gene	CDR3 length	J gene	CDR3 protein	CDR3 DNA
NA	TRBV12-3/TRBV12-4	TRBD2	18	TRBJ2-3	CATSDPGLAGTSTDTQYF	TGTGCCACCAGTGACCCTGGACTAGCGGGAACTAGCACAGATACGCAGTATTTT
NA	TRBV14	TRBD1	17	TRBJ2-4	CASSQAPLDRPQNIQYF	TGTGCCAGCAGCCAAGCCCCTCTGGACAGGCCCCAAAACATTCAGTACTTC
many	TRBV2	TRBD1	15	TRBJ1-3	CASTIPDRGGNTIYF	TGTGCCAGTACCATCCCCGACAGGGGAGGAAACACCATATATTTT
many	TRBV7-9	NA	14	TRBJ2-7	CASSLASPGDEQYF	TGTGCCAGCAGCTTAGCAAGCCCCGGGGACGAGCAGTACTTC
many	TRBV2	TRBD2	19	TRBJ2-5	CASRRTDVGLAGSGETQYF	TGTGCCAGCAGACGAACGGACGTGGGACTAGCGGGCTCCGGGGAGACCCAGTACTTC
many	TRBV27	NA	10	TRBJ2-3	CASSGDTQYF	TGTGCCAGCAGTGGAGATACGCAGTATTTT
many	TRBV20-1	NA	12	TRBJ2-6	CSAHSGANVLTF	TGCAGTGCCCACTCTGGAGCCAACGTCCTGACTTTC
few	TRBV3-1	NA	13	TRBJ1-1	CASSQGGTTEAFF	TGTGCCAGCAGCCAAGGGGGGACAACTGAAGCTTTCTTT
many	TRBV12-3/TRBV12-4	NA	17	TRBJ2-1	CASSSDRRKQPNNEQFF	TGTGCCAGCAGTTCCGACCGCCGAAAGCAACCCAACAATGAGCAGTTCTTC
few	TRBV5-1	NA	16	TRBJ1-4	CASSAGTFATNEKLFF	TGCGCCAGCAGCGCGGGGACCTTCGCAACTAATGAAAAACTGTTTTTT
NA	TRBV20-1	NA	13	TRBJ1-5	CSARPNQDQPQHF	TGCAGTGCTAGACCTAACCAAGATCAGCCCCAGCATTTT
many	TRBV5-1	NA	14	TRBJ1-1	CASSLVVWDRRAFF	TGCGCCAGCAGCTTGGTCGTTTGGGACCGGAGAGCTTTCTTT
few	TRBV9	TRBD2	15	TRBJ2-1	CASSVAGLAGVEQFF	TGTGCCAGCAGCGTAGCTGGGCTAGCGGGAGTTGAGCAGTTCTTC
few	TRBV29-1	TRBD1	17	TRBJ1-4	CSAQRGQGYRTNEKLFF	TGCAGCGCTCAAAGGGGACAGGGGTATAGGACTAATGAAAAACTGTTTTTT
many	TRBV5-1	NA	16	TRBJ1-2	CASSLEVGRGVDGYTF	TGTGCCAGCAGCTTGGAAGTCGGCAGGGGCGTCGATGGCTACACCTTC
many	TRBV2	NA	10	TRBJ2-5	CASQGETQYF	TGTGCCAGCCAAGGGGAGACCCAGTACTTC
few	TRBV5-6	TRBD2	14	TRBJ2-7	CASSTFSGRSEQYF	TGTGCCAGCAGCACCTTTAGCGGGAGAAGCGAGCAGTACTTC
many	TRBV12-3/TRBV12-4	TRBD2	13	TRBJ2-1	CASSSDLAGEQFF	TGTGCCAGCAGTTCGGACCTAGCGGGTGAGCAGTTCTTC
NA	TRBV11-2	TRBD1	15	TRBJ1-6	CASSVGTGVNSPPHF	TGTGCCAGCAGCGTCGGGACAGGGGTCAATTCACCCCCCCACTTT
NA	TRBV19	NA	14	TRBJ2-1	CASSIPGYYNEQFF	TGTGCCAGTAGTATACCAGGGTACTACAATGAGCAGTTCTTC
many	TRBV20-1	NA	13	TRBJ1-2	CSAPYQGFYGYTF	TGCAGTGCACCGTATCAGGGTTTCTATGGCTACACCTTC
few	TRBV7-2	NA	14	TRBJ2-5	CASSRGLGGVTQYF	TGTGCCAGCAGCCGCGGACTAGGGGGGGTGACCCAGTACTTC
NA	TRBV19	NA	14	TRBJ1-4	CASTFGRGNEKLFF	TGTGCCAGTACGTTTGGCAGAGGGAATGAAAAACTGTTTTTT
few	TRBV20-1	TRBD2	16	TRBJ2-7	CSARAPGSGTAYEQYF	TGCAGTGCTAGAGCCCCAGGTAGCGGGACGGCCTACGAGCAGTACTTC
few	TRBV7-6	NA	18	TRBJ1-5	CASSPKGPGVAGNQPQHF	TGTGCCAGCAGCCCAAAGGGCCCGGGGGTTGCTGGCAATCAGCCCCAGCATTTT
many	TRBV7-8	NA	12	TRBJ1-2	CASSFFDLGYTF	TGTGCCAGCAGCTTCTTCGACCTTGGCTACACCTTC
many	TRBV15	TRBD1	16	TRBJ2-7	CATSRDRVRKAYEQYF	TGTGCCACCAGCAGGGACAGGGTTCGTAAGGCCTACGAGCAGTACTTC
few	TRBV27	TRBD2	17	TRBJ2-3	CASSSQGWAGATDTQYF	TGTGCCAGCAGCTCCCAAGGATGGGCGGGAGCAACAGATACGCAGTATTTT